Following are 5 T cell receptor beta chains from one sample sequenced in a study of cytomegalovirus exposure and HLA in healthy donors. The repertoire was sequenced with immunoSEQ multiplex PCR; TCRdb's copy has only in-frame clones and lacks some. The sample lists about 160,000 clones, about nine tenths seen once, with 4% to 5% in the top ten. The sample comprised PBMCs. The receptors originated from a man between 18 and 29 years old in good health and CMV-seropositive.

The chain carries TRBV4-1 and TRBJ1-4; a possible D gene is TRBD1 (5 bases). This CDR3 has 17 residues. Germline V gene lookup returns CDR1 MGHRA and CDR2 YSYEKL. V gave up 1 base and J gave up 4 bases, with 16 bases separating them. The CDR3 DNA follows: TGCGCCAGCAGCCAAGTTCGCTCCTCGACAGTTAATGAAAAACTGTTTTTT. Protein: CASSQVRSSTVNEKLFF.

As regards this clone: The same CDR3 also results from other DNA sequences found in this sample. The rearrangement joins TRBV5-1 to TRBJ2-2; D is unclear. Germline CDR1 and CDR2: SGHRS and YFSETQ. Trimming pared 0 bases from V and 0 bases from J, leaving 3 bases between. The CDR3 has 14 amino acids. DNA of the CDR3: TGCGCCAGCAGCTTGGACTCGAACACCGGGGAGCTGTTTTTT. This gives the protein CASSLDSNTGELFF.

The chain links TRBV5-4 to TRBJ2-2, with 9 bases that match TRBD1. With 3 bases clipped from V and 0 bases from J, the junction kept 6 bases outside the gene matches. Germline V gene data show CDR1 as SGHNT and CDR2 as YYREEE (reference sequence). The CDR3 runs to 17 residues. CDR3 in amino acids: CASSSPGQGSNTGELFF. Here the CDR3 DNA reads TGTGCCAGCAGCTCTCCGGGACAGGGCTCGAACACCGGGGAGCTGTTTTTT. Looking up the rest from reference TRBV5-4 and TRBJ2-2 gives the full variable domain: ETGVTQSPTHLIKTRGQQVTLRCSSQSGHNTVSWYQQALGQGPQFIFQYYREEENGRGNFPPRFSGLQFPNYSSELNVNALELDDSALYLCASSSPGQGSNTGELFFGEGSRLTVL.

The genes are TRBV6-1 and TRBJ2-5; TRBD2 matches 7 bases. CDR1 and CDR2 from the germline V gene are MNHNS and SASEGT. Germline trimming cut 1 base from V and 5 bases from J; bases unmatched to any gene: 7. The length of the CDR3 is 15 residues. The CDR3 DNA reads as TGTGCCAGCAGTGAAGTGGGAGGGATAGGGGAGACCCAGTACTTC. Its translation: CASSEVGGIGETQYF.

This chain connects TRBV5-6 to TRBJ1-1; no clear D. Trimming took off 0 bases at V and 7 bases at J, with 4 bases between the two ends. The CDR3 runs to 11 residues. Germline assignment: CDR1 SGHDT and CDR2 YYEEEE. The CDR3 region is CASSLADEAFF. In nucleotides, the CDR3 is TGTGCCAGCAGCTTGGCAGATGAAGCTTTCTTT.